The rows below give T cell receptor beta chains drawn from one sample of a study of blood T cell repertoires in COVID-19. This table comes from immunoSEQ multiplex PCR, and its TCRdb copy is limited to in-frame clones, with some not included. The sample has fewer than 500,000 clones; approximately 77% are singletons. The material sequenced was peripheral blood. The receptors were gathered from a human donor with acute or convalescent COVID-19. The donor label of this sample is uncertain. The CDR3 runs from the conserved cysteine through the conserved F or W. The order of the fields is V gene, clone size, J gene, D gene, CDR3 protein, CDR3 DNA. The D gene is left open where the match is weak. Rows may omit the clone size; those that give it use once, few, many or a size class.

>TRBV4-1|.|TRBJ1-2|.
CASSPDRNFYGYTF
TGCGCCAGCAGCCCCGACAGGAATTTCTATGGCTACACCTTC
>TRBV15|few|TRBJ1-2|.
CATSRGLGRANYGYTF
TGTGCCACCAGCAGAGGCTTGGGGAGAGCTAACTATGGCTACACCTTC
>TRBV4-1|.|TRBJ2-3|.
CASSQAGSTLYHTDTQYF
TGCGCCAGCAGCCAAGCAGGTTCCACCCTTTATCACACAGATACGCAGTATTTT
>TRBV7-2|.|TRBJ2-3|.
CASSLRAGATDTQYF
TGTGCCAGCAGCTTAAGGGCGGGGGCAACAGATACGCAGTATTTT
>TRBV29-1|many|TRBJ2-1|TRBD2
CSVEEAGRTYNEQFF
TGCAGCGTTGAAGAGGCCGGGAGGACCTACAATGAGCAGTTCTTC
>TRBV19|once|TRBJ1-5|TRBD1
CASNSKGTGAGQPQHF
TGTGCCAGTAACTCAAAAGGGACAGGGGCGGGTCAGCCCCAGCATTTT
>TRBV7-6|.|TRBJ1-1|.
CASSSGFEAFF
TGTGCCAGCAGCTCGGGGTTTGAAGCTTTCTTT
>TRBV6-6|.|TRBJ2-7|.
CASSRSRSTERAYEQYF
TGTGCCAGCAGTCGCTCGCGCTCGACAGAAAGGGCCTACGAGCAGTACTTC
>TRBV7-2|.|TRBJ2-5|TRBD1
CASSLRGQGRLETQYF
TGTGCCAGCAGCTTAAGGGGGCAGGGTCGGTTAGAGACCCAGTACTTC
>TRBV10-3|once|TRBJ2-3|TRBD2
CAISESGTSGTKRDTQYF
TGTGCCATCAGTGAGTCAGGGACTAGCGGGACGAAGAGGGATACGCAGTATTTT
>TRBV9|.|TRBJ2-2|TRBD2
CASSWSLAGATNTGELFF
TGTGCCAGCAGCTGGTCGCTAGCGGGGGCAACGAACACCGGGGAGCTGTTTTTT
>TRBV27|.|TRBJ1-1|TRBD1
CASSSLNRGRGTEAFF
TGTGCCAGCAGTTCCCTGAACAGGGGGCGAGGGACTGAAGCTTTCTTT
>TRBV4-1|.|TRBJ2-2|.
CASSQAVRGATGELFF
TGCGCCAGCAGCCAAGCGGTCAGGGGGGCCACCGGGGAGCTGTTTTTT
>TRBV4-1|once|TRBJ1-4|TRBD1
CASSGGTGIEKLFF
TGCGCCAGCAGCGGAGGGACAGGGATCGAAAAACTGTTTTTT
>TRBV9|.|TRBJ2-3|TRBD2
CASSPGTSGRFSQYF
TGTGCCAGCAGCCCTGGGACTAGCGGGAGGTTTTCGCAGTATTTT
>TRBV6-5|once|TRBJ1-3|TRBD1
CASNDRGTGNTIYF
TGTGCCAGCAACGACAGGGGGACTGGAAACACCATATATTTT
>TRBV27|.|TRBJ2-7|TRBD2
CASSLSGSGGRTVYEQYF
TGTGCCAGCAGTTTAAGCGGAAGCGGGGGGCGAACAGTGTACGAGCAGTACTTC
>TRBV10-2|.|TRBJ2-7|TRBD2
CASSERLAAYEQYF
TGCGCCAGCAGTGAGAGACTAGCGGCCTACGAGCAGTACTTC
>TRBV19|.|TRBJ2-5|TRBD2
CASSPRLAGEQTQYF
TGTGCCAGTAGTCCTAGACTAGCGGGGGAACAGACCCAGTACTTC
>TRBV2|.|TRBJ2-7|.
CASSEDRARDEQYF
TGTGCCAGCAGTGAAGACAGGGCCAGGGACGAGCAGTACTTC
>TRBV5-6|few|TRBJ1-4|.
CASSLWDLRGGKLFF
TGTGCCAGCAGCTTGTGGGACCTGAGAGGGGGAAAACTGTTTTTT
>TRBV7-9|.|TRBJ1-1|.
CASSSNPPRSTEAFF
TGTGCCAGCAGCTCGAATCCGCCCAGGTCGACTGAAGCTTTCTTT
>TRBV5-6|.|TRBJ2-1|.
CASSGGSIKPSSYNEQFF
TGTGCCAGCAGCGGCGGGTCGATAAAACCTAGCTCCTACAATGAGCAGTTCTTC
>TRBV12-3/TRBV12-4|.|TRBJ2-5|.
CASSRDWETQYF
TGTGCCAGCAGCCGGGACTGGGAGACCCAGTACTTC
>TRBV30|.|TRBJ1-5|.
CAWSVHQINQPQHF
TGTGCCTGGAGTGTACACCAAATTAATCAGCCCCAGCATTTT
>TRBV28|.|TRBJ2-1|.
CASTGFHEQFF
TGTGCCAGCACCGGTTTCCACGAGCAGTTCTTC
>TRBV6-5|.|TRBJ1-1|.
CASSIGTKAFF
TGTGCCAGCAGCATAGGGACTAAAGCTTTCTTT
>TRBV2|.|TRBJ2-3|TRBD2
CASSGGASTDTQYF
TGTGCCAGCAGCGGGGGGGCTAGCACAGATACGCAGTATTTT
>TRBV6-5|.|TRBJ1-4|.
CASKGEKLFF
TGTGCCAGCAAGGGGGAAAAACTGTTTTTT
>TRBV6-4|many|TRBJ1-4|TRBD1
CASSLDRTGTEKLFF
TGTGCCAGCAGTCTAGACCGGACAGGGACAGAAAAACTGTTTTTT
>TRBV24-1|.|TRBJ2-5|.
CATSDPDSPWETQYF
TGTGCCACCAGTGACCCGGACAGCCCGTGGGAGACCCAGTACTTC
>TRBV4-1|.|TRBJ2-7|TRBD1
CASSQDGTGQGHYEQYF
TGCGCCAGCAGCCAAGATGGTACGGGACAGGGTCACTACGAGCAGTACTTC
>TRBV2|.|TRBJ2-1|TRBD1
CASGQTGTNEQFF
TGTGCCAGCGGCCAGACAGGGACCAATGAGCAGTTCTTC
>TRBV30|.|TRBJ1-6|TRBD1
CAWNRQGLGSPLHF
TGTGCCTGGAATCGACAGGGTTTGGGTTCACCCCTCCACTTT
>TRBV5-4|many|TRBJ1-2|TRBD1
CASSFGQEYYGYTF
TGTGCCAGCAGCTTTGGACAGGAATACTATGGCTACACCTTC
>TRBV9|.|TRBJ1-2|TRBD1
CASSAWTGNYGYTF
TGTGCCAGCAGCGCCTGGACAGGGAACTATGGCTACACCTTC
>TRBV30|.|TRBJ1-6|TRBD1
CAWSVEPTGGNSPLHF
TGTGCCTGGAGTGTGGAACCCACAGGGGGCAATTCACCCCTCCACTTT
>TRBV18|.|TRBJ2-7|TRBD1
CASSPDRVTTYEQYF
TGTGCCAGCTCACCGGACAGGGTGACAACCTACGAGCAGTACTTC
>TRBV2|once|TRBJ2-3|TRBD1
CASKGQGRTDTQYF
TGTGCCAGCAAAGGACAGGGGAGGACAGATACGCAGTATTTT
>TRBV28|.|TRBJ1-1|.
CASRIRNAEAFF
TGTGCCAGCAGGATCAGGAACGCTGAAGCTTTCTTT
>TRBV3-1/TRBV3-2|.|TRBJ1-6|.
CASREGDVSYNSPLHF
TGTGCCAGCAGAGAGGGAGATGTCTCCTATAATTCACCCCTCCACTTT
>TRBV19|.|TRBJ1-5|.
CASSMLQARPQHF
TGTGCCAGTAGTATGTTACAGGCCCGGCCCCAGCATTTT
>TRBV27|.|TRBJ1-1|TRBD1
CASSPPRDRGHEAFF
TGTGCCAGCAGTCCTCCCCGGGACAGGGGCCATGAAGCTTTCTTT
>TRBV7-9|few|TRBJ1-2|.
CASSFATGGYGYTF
TGTGCCAGCAGTTTTGCGACAGGAGGCTATGGCTACACCTTC
>TRBV2|.|TRBJ2-6|.
CASEFPGANVLTF
TGTGCCAGCGAGTTCCCTGGGGCCAACGTCCTGACTTTC
>TRBV5-4|.|TRBJ1-2|TRBD1
CASRWGQGVYGYTF
TGTGCCAGCAGGTGGGGACAGGGGGTCTATGGCTACACCTTC
>TRBV5-4|.|TRBJ2-3|.
CASSLAGADTQYF
TGTGCCAGCAGCTTGGCCGGAGCAGATACGCAGTATTTT
>TRBV6-5|.|TRBJ2-1|TRBD1
CASSWGRGPYNEQFF
TGTGCCAGCAGTTGGGGAAGGGGGCCCTACAATGAGCAGTTCTTC
>TRBV19|.|TRBJ2-2|TRBD1
CASTLGTGQFRELFF
TGTGCCAGTACCTTGGGGACAGGTCAATTTAGGGAGCTGTTTTTT
>TRBV5-8|.|TRBJ2-2|.
CASSLAGPGELFF
TGTGCCAGCAGCTTGGCAGGGCCCGGGGAGCTGTTTTTT
>TRBV3-1/TRBV3-2|.|TRBJ2-1|.
CASSRSAYSYNEQFF
TGTGCCAGCAGCCGTAGCGCATACTCCTACAATGAGCAGTTCTTC
>TRBV2|.|TRBJ1-3|TRBD1
CASMGQGHRSSGNTIYF
TGTGCCAGCATGGGACAGGGACATCGCTCCAGTGGAAACACCATATATTTT